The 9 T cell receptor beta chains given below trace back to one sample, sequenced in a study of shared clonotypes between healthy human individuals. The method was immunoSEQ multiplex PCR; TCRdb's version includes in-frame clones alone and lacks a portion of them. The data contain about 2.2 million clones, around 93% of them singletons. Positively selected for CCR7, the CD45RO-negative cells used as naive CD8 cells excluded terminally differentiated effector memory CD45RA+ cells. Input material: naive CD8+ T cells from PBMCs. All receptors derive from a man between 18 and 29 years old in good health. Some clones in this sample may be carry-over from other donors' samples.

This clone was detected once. The CDR3 reads CASRVGQGHYSNQPQHF. CDR3 DNA: TGTGCCAGCAGGGTGGGACAGGGCCACTATAGCAATCAGCCCCAGCATTTT. The chain recombines TRBV2 with TRBJ1-5; 9 bases match TRBD1. Germline V lookup: CDR1 SNHLY, CDR2 FYNNEI. The CDR3 is 17 residues long. The V gene end was trimmed by 6 bases and the J gene end by 0 bases; junction bases not matched to a gene: 9. Supplemented by reference TRBV2 and TRBJ1-5, the full variable domain reads EPEVTQTPSHQVTQMGQEVILRCVPISNHLYFYWYRQILGQKVEFLVSFYNNEISEKSEIFDDQFSVERPDGSNFTLKIRSTKLEDSAMYFCASRVGQGHYSNQPQHFGDGTRLSIL.

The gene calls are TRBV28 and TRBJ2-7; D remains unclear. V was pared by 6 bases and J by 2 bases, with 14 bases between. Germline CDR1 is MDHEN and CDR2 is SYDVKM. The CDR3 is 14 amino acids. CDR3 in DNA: TGTGCCAGCAGGCCCCCCTTCCCCACCTACGAGCAGTACTTC. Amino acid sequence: CASRPPFPTYEQYF.

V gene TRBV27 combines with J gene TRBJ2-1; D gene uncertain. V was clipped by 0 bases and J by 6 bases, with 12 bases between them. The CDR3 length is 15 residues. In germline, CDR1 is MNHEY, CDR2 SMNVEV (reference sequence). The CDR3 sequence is CASSLSIRPRNEQFF. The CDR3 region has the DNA TGTGCCAGCAGTTTATCGATACGTCCCCGCAATGAGCAGTTCTTC.

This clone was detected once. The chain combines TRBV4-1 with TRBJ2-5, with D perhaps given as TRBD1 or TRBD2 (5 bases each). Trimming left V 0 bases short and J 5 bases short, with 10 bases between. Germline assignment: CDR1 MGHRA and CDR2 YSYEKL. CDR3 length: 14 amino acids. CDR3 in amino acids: CASSQEGVTETQYF. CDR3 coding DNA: TGCGCCAGCAGCCAAGAGGGGGTCACGGAGACCCAGTACTTC.

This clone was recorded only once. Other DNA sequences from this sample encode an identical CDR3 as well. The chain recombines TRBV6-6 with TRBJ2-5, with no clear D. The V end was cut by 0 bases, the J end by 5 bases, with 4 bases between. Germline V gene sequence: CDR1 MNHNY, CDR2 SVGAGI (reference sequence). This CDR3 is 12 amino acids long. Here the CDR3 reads CASSYSSETQYF. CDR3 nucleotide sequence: TGTGCCAGCAGTTACTCCTCGGAGACCCAGTACTTC.

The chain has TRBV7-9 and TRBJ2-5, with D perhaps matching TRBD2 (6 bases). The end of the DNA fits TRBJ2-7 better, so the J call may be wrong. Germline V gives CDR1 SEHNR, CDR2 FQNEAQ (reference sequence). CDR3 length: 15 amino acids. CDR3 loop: CASSPWEAWDYEQYF. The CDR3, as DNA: TGTGCCAGCAGCCCCTGGGAGGCGTGGGACTACGAGCAGTACTTC.

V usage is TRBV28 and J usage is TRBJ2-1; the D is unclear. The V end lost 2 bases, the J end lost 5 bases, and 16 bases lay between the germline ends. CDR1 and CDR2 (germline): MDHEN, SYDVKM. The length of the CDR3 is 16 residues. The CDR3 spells CASSLPATLPHNEQFF. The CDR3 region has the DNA TGTGCCAGCAGTTTACCAGCAACTCTACCCCACAATGAGCAGTTCTTC.

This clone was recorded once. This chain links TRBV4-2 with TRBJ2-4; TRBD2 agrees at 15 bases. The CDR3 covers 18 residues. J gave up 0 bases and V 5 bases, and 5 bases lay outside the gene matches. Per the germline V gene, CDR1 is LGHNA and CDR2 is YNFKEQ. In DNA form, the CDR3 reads TGTGCCAGCAGCTTCGGACTAGCGGGAGGGAAAGCCAAAAACATTCAGTACTTC. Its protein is CASSFGLAGGKAKNIQYF.

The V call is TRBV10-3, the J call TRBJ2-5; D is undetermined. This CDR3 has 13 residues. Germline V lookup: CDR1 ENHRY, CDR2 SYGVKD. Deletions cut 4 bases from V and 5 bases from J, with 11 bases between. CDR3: CAISGVLSETQYF. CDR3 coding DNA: TGTGCCATCAGTGGGGTCCTTTCGGAGACCCAGTACTTC.